The rows below give T cell receptor beta chains drawn from one sample of a study of cytomegalovirus exposure and HLA in healthy donors. The data were produced by immunoSEQ multiplex PCR, yet TCRdb's version contains in-frame clones alone and is incomplete. The data show 140,000 to 150,000 clones, more than 85% seen once. Sequenced input: PBMCs. These receptors all come from a young man in good health and CMV-seronegative. CDR3s include the opening cysteine and the closing phenylalanine or tryptophan. D genes are given only for firm matches. Not every row has a clone size; where given, it reads once, few, many or a size class.

.	TRBV30	.	14	TRBJ1-2	CAGRVRGHNYGYTF	TGTGCCGGAAGAGTCAGGGGACACAACTATGGCTACACCTTC
TRBD1	TRBV6-5	.	16	TRBJ1-3	CASSYPGTASGNTIYF	TGTGCCAGCAGTTACCCCGGGACAGCCTCTGGAAACACCATATATTTT
TRBD1	TRBV19	.	15	TRBJ2-7	CASSIRTGGPYEQYF	TGTGCCAGTAGTATAAGGACAGGGGGCCCCTACGAGCAGTACTTC
TRBD2	TRBV9	.	15	TRBJ2-2	CASSVREGGTGELFF	TGTGCCAGCAGCGTGAGGGAGGGTGGCACCGGGGAGCTGTTTTTT
TRBD1	TRBV9	.	13	TRBJ2-5	CASSPWTGGTQYF	TGTGCCAGCAGCCCATGGACAGGGGGAACCCAGTACTTC
TRBD1	TRBV30	once	15	TRBJ2-3	CAWSLGTGRADTQYF	TGTGCCTGGAGCCTCGGGACAGGGAGGGCAGATACGCAGTATTTT
TRBD1	TRBV6-1	.	17	TRBJ1-2	CASSEAELTGNYYGYTF	TGTGCCAGCAGTGAAGCGGAGTTGACAGGGAATTACTATGGCTACACCTTC
.	TRBV6-5	.	13	TRBJ1-5	CASNERMGQPQHF	TGTGCCAGCAATGAGAGGATGGGTCAGCCCCAGCATTTT
TRBD2	TRBV5-5	.	18	TRBJ2-4	CASSLALYSGVAKNIQYF	TGTGCCAGCAGCTTGGCCCTATATAGCGGGGTAGCCAAAAACATTCAGTACTTC
TRBD1	TRBV19	.	15	TRBJ1-1	CASSSGQGVNTEAFF	TGTGCCAGTAGTTCGGGACAGGGGGTGAACACTGAAGCTTTCTTT
TRBD2	TRBV9	once	18	TRBJ2-7	CASSVGPSGGGSSYEQYF	TGTGCCAGCAGCGTAGGTCCTAGCGGGGGGGGTAGCTCCTACGAGCAGTACTTC
.	TRBV27	.	14	TRBJ2-7	CASSLVNPSYEQYF	TGTGCCAGCAGTTTAGTCAATCCGAGCTACGAGCAGTACTTC
TRBD2	TRBV11-3	.	17	TRBJ2-1	CASSQRPLAEFYNEQFF	TGTGCCAGCAGCCAAAGACCTCTAGCGGAATTCTACAATGAGCAGTTCTTC
.	TRBV7-9	.	16	TRBJ2-3	CASSSPWGDRTDTQYF	TGTGCCAGCAGCAGTCCCTGGGGGGATCGCACAGATACGCAGTATTTT
.	TRBV2	once	15	TRBJ2-5	CASSEGGGAPETQYF	TGTGCCAGCAGTGAAGGAGGGGGGGCCCCAGAGACCCAGTACTTC
TRBD2	TRBV10-1	.	18	TRBJ2-5	CASSENQLAGGTQETQYF	TGCGCCAGCAGCGAAAACCAACTAGCGGGAGGCACTCAAGAGACCCAGTACTTC
TRBD1	TRBV27	few	15	TRBJ2-7	CASSRRGQGSYEQYF	TGTGCCAGCAGTCGCAGGGGACAGGGCTCCTACGAGCAGTACTTC
TRBD2	TRBV7-9	.	17	TRBJ2-2	CASSLNPLAGVTGELFF	TGTGCCAGCAGCTTAAATCCCCTAGCGGGGGTCACCGGGGAGCTGTTTTTT
.	TRBV7-9	.	15	TRBJ1-5	CASSLDGQPGQPQHF	TGTGCCAGCAGCTTAGATGGACAACCAGGTCAGCCCCAGCATTTT
TRBD1	TRBV11-2	.	14	TRBJ1-3	CASSKTGAGNTIYF	TGTGCCAGCAGTAAGACAGGGGCCGGAAACACCATATATTTT
.	TRBV29-1	once	13	TRBJ2-7	CSVATVVQAEQYF	TGCAGCGTTGCGACCGTCGTACAGGCCGAGCAGTACTTC
TRBD1	TRBV7-9	.	16	TRBJ1-2	CASSTFTGTGAYGYTF	TGTGCCAGCAGCACCTTTACCGGGACAGGAGCCTATGGCTACACCTTC
.	TRBV10-1	once	14	TRBJ2-3	CASSAVIGEDTQYF	TGCGCCAGCAGTGCAGTAATAGGGGAAGATACGCAGTATTTT
.	TRBV5-1	.	15	TRBJ2-5	CASREGLGSQETQYF	TGCGCCAGCAGGGAAGGACTGGGGAGCCAAGAGACCCAGTACTTC
TRBD2	TRBV9	.	16	TRBJ2-3	CASSVALAGGRDTQYF	TGTGCCAGCAGCGTAGCTTTAGCGGGGGGGCGAGATACGCAGTATTTT
TRBD1	TRBV7-2	.	11	TRBJ2-1	CASGQGAPKFF	TGTGCGTCGGGACAGGGGGCCCCGAAGTTCTTC
TRBD1	TRBV19	.	14	TRBJ1-4	CASGDRGVVEKLFF	TGTGCCAGTGGTGACAGGGGAGTGGTTGAAAAACTGTTTTTT
TRBD1	TRBV6-1	.	16	TRBJ1-6	CASSVGQGVGGSPLHF	TGTGCCAGCAGTGTGGGACAGGGCGTAGGAGGGTCACCCCTCCACTTT
TRBD1	TRBV30	.	17	TRBJ1-2	CAWRDGQGFMFDYGYTF	TGTGCCTGGAGGGATGGACAGGGGTTTATGTTCGACTATGGCTACACCTTC
TRBD1	TRBV6-6	.	16	TRBJ2-2	CASSYHGTGSTGELFF	TGTGCCAGCAGTTACCACGGGACAGGGAGTACCGGGGAGCTGTTTTTT
.	TRBV5-1	.	13	TRBJ2-1	CASSLAGTNEQFF	TGCGCCAGCAGCTTGGCCGGTACCAATGAGCAGTTCTTC
.	TRBV6-1	few	15	TRBJ2-5	CASSEAPYREETQYF	TGTGCCAGCAGTGAGGCACCGTACAGGGAAGAGACCCAGTACTTC
.	TRBV7-2	.	16	TRBJ2-1	CASSQQLAGFYNEQFF	TGTGCCAGCAGCCAACAACTAGCAGGCTTCTACAATGAGCAGTTCTTC
TRBD2	TRBV5-6	few	15	TRBJ2-1	CASSRGLAGYNEQFF	TGTGCCAGCAGCCGGGGACTAGCGGGATACAATGAGCAGTTCTTC
.	TRBV19	once	18	TRBJ2-3	CASSIMAGLLPLTDTQYF	TGTGCCAGTAGTATTATGGCGGGCCTGCTCCCTCTCACAGATACGCAGTATTTT
TRBD2	TRBV18	once	17	TRBJ2-3	CASSIPSSGIGADTQYF	TGTGCCAGCTCAATCCCCTCTAGCGGGATCGGTGCAGATACGCAGTATTTT
.	TRBV13	.	14	TRBJ1-2	CASSLGTGNYGYTF	TGTGCCAGCAGCTTAGGCACAGGGAACTATGGCTACACCTTC
TRBD1	TRBV9	.	14	TRBJ2-7	CASSVGTGLYEQYF	TGTGCCAGCAGCGTAGGGACAGGGCTCTACGAGCAGTACTTC
.	TRBV9	.	18	TRBJ2-6	CASSPSRSRISGANVLTF	TGTGCCAGCAGCCCTTCCCGCTCGAGGATCTCTGGGGCCAACGTCCTGACTTTC
.	TRBV19	.	16	TRBJ2-1	CASSIVPVSSYNEQFF	TGTGCCAGTAGTATAGTCCCGGTAAGCTCCTACAATGAGCAGTTCTTC
TRBD1	TRBV5-1	.	13	TRBJ2-5	CASSQGQGNTQYF	TGCGCCAGCAGCCAAGGACAGGGGAATACCCAGTACTTC
TRBD2	TRBV29-1	.	15	TRBJ2-5	CSVARLAGAEETQYF	TGCAGCGTCGCGAGACTAGCGGGGGCTGAAGAGACCCAGTACTTC
.	TRBV5-4	.	12	TRBJ2-5	CASSLTSETQYF	TGTGCCAGCAGCTTGACATCAGAGACCCAGTACTTC
.	TRBV6-6	.	12	TRBJ2-2	CASSPPAGELFF	TGTGCCAGCAGTCCCCCCGCCGGGGAGCTGTTTTTT
TRBD1	TRBV5-5	.	13	TRBJ2-1	CASSALGGGEQFF	TGTGCCAGCAGCGCCCTAGGGGGCGGTGAGCAGTTCTTC
TRBD1	TRBV2	.	17	TRBJ2-7	CASSGSAGQGGYYEQYF	TGTGCCAGCAGTGGCTCGGCCGGACAGGGGGGATACTACGAGCAGTACTTC
.	TRBV18	.	14	TRBJ1-2	CASSPPSREGGYTF	TGTGCCAGCTCACCACCGTCCAGGGAGGGTGGCTACACCTTC